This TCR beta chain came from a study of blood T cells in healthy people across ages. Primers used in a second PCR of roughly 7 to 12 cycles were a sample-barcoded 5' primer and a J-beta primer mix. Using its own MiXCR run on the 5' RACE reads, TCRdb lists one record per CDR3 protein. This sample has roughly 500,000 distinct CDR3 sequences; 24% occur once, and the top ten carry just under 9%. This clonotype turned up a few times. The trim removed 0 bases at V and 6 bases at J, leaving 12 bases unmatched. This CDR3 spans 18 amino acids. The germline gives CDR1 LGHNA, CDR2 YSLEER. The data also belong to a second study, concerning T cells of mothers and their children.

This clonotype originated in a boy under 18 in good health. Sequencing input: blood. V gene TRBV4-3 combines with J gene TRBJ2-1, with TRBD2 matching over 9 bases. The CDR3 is CASSQEVAGGRAVNEQFF. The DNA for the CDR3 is TGCGCCAGCAGCCAAGAGGTTGCTGGCGGGAGGGCCGTCAATGAGCAGTTCTTC.